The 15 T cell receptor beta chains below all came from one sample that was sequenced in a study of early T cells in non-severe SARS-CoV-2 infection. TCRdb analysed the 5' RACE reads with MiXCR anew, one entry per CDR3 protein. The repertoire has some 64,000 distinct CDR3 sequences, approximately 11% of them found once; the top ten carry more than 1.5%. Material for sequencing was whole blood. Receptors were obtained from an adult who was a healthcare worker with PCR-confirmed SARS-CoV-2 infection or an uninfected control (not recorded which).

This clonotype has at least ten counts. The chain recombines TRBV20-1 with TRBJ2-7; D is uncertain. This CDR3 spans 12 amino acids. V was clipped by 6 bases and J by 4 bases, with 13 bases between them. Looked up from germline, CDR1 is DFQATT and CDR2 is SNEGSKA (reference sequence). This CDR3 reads CSAPGLKYEQYF. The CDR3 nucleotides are TGCAGTGCCCCCGGGCTCAAGTACGAGCAGTACTTC.

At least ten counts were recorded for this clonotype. The CDR3 region has the DNA TGTGCCAGCAGTTACTCGTCCGGGCCTTACGAGCAGTACTTC. Protein product: CASSYSSGPYEQYF. The chain employs TRBV6-2 or TRBV6-3 and TRBJ2-7; D remains unclear. The CDR3 is made up of 14 amino acids. V lost 0 bases and J 4 bases, leaving 10 bases between the germline ends. CDR1 and CDR2 from the germline V gene are MNHEY and SVGEGT.

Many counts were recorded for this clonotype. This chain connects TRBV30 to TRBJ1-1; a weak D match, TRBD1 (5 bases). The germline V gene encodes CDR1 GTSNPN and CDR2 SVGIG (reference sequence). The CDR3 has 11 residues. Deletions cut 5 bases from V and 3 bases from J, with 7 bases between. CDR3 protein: CAWSQDTEAFF. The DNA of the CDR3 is TGTGCCTGGTCACAGGACACTGAAGCTTTCTTT.

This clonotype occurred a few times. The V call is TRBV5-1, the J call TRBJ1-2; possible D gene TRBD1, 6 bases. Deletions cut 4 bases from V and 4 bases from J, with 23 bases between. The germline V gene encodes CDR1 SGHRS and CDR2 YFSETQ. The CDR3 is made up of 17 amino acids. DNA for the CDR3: TGCGCCAGCAGCCTATCGGACAGATTAAAGGGCCTCTATGGCTACACCTTC. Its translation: CASSLSDRLKGLYGYTF.

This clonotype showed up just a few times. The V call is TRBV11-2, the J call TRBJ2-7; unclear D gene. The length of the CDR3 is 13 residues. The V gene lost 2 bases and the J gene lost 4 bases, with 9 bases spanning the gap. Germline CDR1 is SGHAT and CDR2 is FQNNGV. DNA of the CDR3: TGTGCCAGCAGCTTATTGGCAGGTTACGAGCAGTACTTC. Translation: CASSLLAGYEQYF. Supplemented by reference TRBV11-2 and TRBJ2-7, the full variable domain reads EAGVAQSPRYKIIEKRQSVAFWCNPISGHATLYWYQQILGQGPKLLIQFQNNGVVDDSQLPKDRFSAERLKGVDSTLKIQPAKLEDSAVYLCASSLLAGYEQYFGPGTRLTVT.

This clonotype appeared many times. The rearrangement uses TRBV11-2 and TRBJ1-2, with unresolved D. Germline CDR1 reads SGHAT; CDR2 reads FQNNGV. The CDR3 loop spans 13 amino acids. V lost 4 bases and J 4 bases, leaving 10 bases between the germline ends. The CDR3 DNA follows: TGTGCCAGCAGCTCGCCCAATTTCTATGGCTACACCTTC. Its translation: CASSSPNFYGYTF.

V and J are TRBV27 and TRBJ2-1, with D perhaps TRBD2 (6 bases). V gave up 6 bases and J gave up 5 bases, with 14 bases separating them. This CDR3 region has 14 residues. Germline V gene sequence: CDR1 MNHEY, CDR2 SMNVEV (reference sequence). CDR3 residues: CASRDVRGNNEQFF. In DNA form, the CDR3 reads TGTGCCAGCAGGGACGTGCGGGGTAACAATGAGCAGTTCTTC.

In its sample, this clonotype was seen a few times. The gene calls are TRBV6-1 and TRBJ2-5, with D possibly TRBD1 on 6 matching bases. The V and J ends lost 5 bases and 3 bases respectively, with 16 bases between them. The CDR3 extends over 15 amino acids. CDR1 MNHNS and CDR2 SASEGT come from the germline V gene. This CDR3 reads CASSLILYREETQYF. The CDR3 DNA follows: TGTGCCAGCAGTCTTATTCTCTACAGGGAAGAGACCCAGTACTTC.

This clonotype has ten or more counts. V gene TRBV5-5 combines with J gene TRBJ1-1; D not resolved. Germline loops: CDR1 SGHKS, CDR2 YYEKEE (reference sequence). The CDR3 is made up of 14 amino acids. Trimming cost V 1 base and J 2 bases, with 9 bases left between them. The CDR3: CASSLFVINTEAFF. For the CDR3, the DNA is TGTGCCAGCAGCTTGTTCGTTATCAACACTGAAGCTTTCTTT.

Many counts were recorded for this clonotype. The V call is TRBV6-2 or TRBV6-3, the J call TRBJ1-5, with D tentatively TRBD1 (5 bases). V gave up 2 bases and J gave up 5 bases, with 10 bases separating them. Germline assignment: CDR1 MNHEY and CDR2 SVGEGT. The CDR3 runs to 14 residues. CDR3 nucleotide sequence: TGTGCCAGCAGTTACGAAGGGGAATATCAGCCCCAGCATTTT. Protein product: CASSYEGEYQPQHF.

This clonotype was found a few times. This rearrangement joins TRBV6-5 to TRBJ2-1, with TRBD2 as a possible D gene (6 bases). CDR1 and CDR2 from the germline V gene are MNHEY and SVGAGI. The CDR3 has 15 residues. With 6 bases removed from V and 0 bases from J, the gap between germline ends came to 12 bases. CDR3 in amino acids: CASSLLAHSYNEQFF. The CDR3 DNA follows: TGTGCCAGCAGCTTACTAGCCCACTCCTACAATGAGCAGTTCTTC.

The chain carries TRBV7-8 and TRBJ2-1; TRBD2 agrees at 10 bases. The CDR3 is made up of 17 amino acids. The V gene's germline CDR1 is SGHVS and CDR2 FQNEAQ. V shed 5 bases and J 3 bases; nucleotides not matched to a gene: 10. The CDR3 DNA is TGTGCCAGCAGCCTCCCGGCTAGCGGGGGACTCTACAATGAGCAGTTCTTC. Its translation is CASSLPASGGLYNEQFF. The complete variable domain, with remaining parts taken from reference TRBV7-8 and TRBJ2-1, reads GAGVSQSPRYKVAKRGQDVALRCDPISGHVSLFWYQQALGQGPEFLTYFQNEAQLDKSGLPSDRFFAERPEGSVSTLKIQRTQQEDSAVYLCASSLPASGGLYNEQFFGPGTRLTVL.

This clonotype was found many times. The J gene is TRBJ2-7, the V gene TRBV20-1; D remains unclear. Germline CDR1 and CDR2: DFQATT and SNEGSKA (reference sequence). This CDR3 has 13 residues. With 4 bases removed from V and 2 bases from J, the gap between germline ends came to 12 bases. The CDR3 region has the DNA TGCAGTGCTACGGAGTCTGGGACCTACGAGCAGTACTTC. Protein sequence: CSATESGTYEQYF.

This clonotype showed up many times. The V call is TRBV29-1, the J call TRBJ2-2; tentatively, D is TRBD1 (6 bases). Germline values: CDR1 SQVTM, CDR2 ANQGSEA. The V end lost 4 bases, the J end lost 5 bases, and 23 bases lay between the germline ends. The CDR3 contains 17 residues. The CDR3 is CSVGPPGGYSRTGELFF. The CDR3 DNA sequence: TGCAGCGTTGGTCCTCCTGGGGGCTACAGCAGGACCGGGGAGCTGTTTTTT.

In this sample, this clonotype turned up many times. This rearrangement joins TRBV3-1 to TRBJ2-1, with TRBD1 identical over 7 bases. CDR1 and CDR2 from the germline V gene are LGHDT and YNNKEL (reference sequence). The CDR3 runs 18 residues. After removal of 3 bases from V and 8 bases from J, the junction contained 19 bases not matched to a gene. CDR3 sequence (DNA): TGTGCCAGCAGCCAGGCCCCCCTAAGACAGGGCTCTGGGGATGAGCAGTTCTTC. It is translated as CASSQAPLRQGSGDEQFF.